This entry concerns a single T cell receptor beta chain. Its antigen is not known. The data stem from a study of OX40 agonist ivuxolimab in advanced cancers. Overall study: The study enrolled dose-escalation patients with hepatocellular carcinoma, melanoma, renal cell or head and neck cancer. Of mixed ages from about 23 to 85 and averaging about 56 years, the group was about 80% male.

Findings and caveats of the study: Within 6 weeks, CD4+ and CD8+ blood T cells expanded clonally at 0.1 to 3.0 mg/kg.

CDR1 is SNHLY and CDR2 is FYNNEI in the germline V gene. The CDR3 sequence is 16 residues long. The junction had 10 bases not matched to a gene; V was cut back by 8 bases and J by 0 bases. Measured with immunoSEQ multiplex PCR; TCRdb has only the in-frame clones, and not every one. The sample includes tens of thousands of clones, roughly nine tenths of them seen just once. This receptor was obtained from an adult with an advanced solid tumor such as melanoma, head and neck, liver or kidney cancer. Sample: CD4+ or CD8+ T cells sorted from blood, taken in a trial of the OX40 agonist ivuxolimab. This sequence joins TRBV2 and TRBJ1-5; 7 bases map to TRBD1. In nucleotides, the CDR3 is TGTGCCAGCTCGACAGGGACTCGCTATAGCAATCAGCCCCAGCATTTT. Its protein product is CASSTGTRYSNQPQHF.